The 15 T cell receptor beta chains reported below all come from one sample, sequenced in a study of memory CD4+ T cells and cytomegalovirus serostatus (dated by TCRdb to between 2018 and 2020). The method was the immunoSEQ multiplex PCR assay. Here the immuneACCESS table is served through TCRdb, limited to in-frame sequences with V and J called. Missing clones are a known gap in these copies; in checked studies unresolved V genes cover under half, and the rest lacks a known reason. A total of 35,000 to 55,000 clones appear in this sample, about 78% of them only once. 0.94% of the sample lies in the top ten. A FACSAria II was used to sort memory CD4+ T cells, defined as single viable CD3+CD4+CD8-CD45RO+ cells. Sequenced input: memory CD4+ T cells from blood. The receptors shown here come from an adult in good health and CMV-seronegative.

A word on this clone: The junction and the germline gene differ at one end; a read error may be behind it. The gene calls are TRBV15 and TRBJ2-1; D unresolved. Germline V lookup: CDR1 LNHNV, CDR2 YYDKDF (reference sequence). This CDR3 comprises 16 residues. CDR3: CATSRDRGLARSSEVF. In nucleotides, the CDR3 is TGTGCCACCAGCAGAGATCGTGGGCTCGCGAGGAGTTCTGAGGTCTTC.

This clone was counted only a few times. The chain carries TRBV9 and TRBJ1-3; tentatively, D is TRBD1 (5 bases). This CDR3 contains 15 residues. Per germline, CDR1 SGDLS and CDR2 YYNGEE. V shed 0 bases and J shed 4 bases, with 11 bases lying between them. CDR3 in amino acids: CASSVGVGTGNTIYF. CDR3 in DNA: TGTGCCAGCAGCGTAGGGGTAGGGACCGGAAACACCATATATTTT.

This clone qualifies as medium-sized (0.01 to 0.1%). The chain is built from TRBV25-1 and TRBJ2-5; perhaps D is TRBD1 or TRBD2 (6 bases each). The CDR3 contains 15 residues. Germline V gives CDR1 MGHDK, CDR2 SYGVNS. Deletions cut 1 base from V and 7 bases from J, with 16 bases between. The CDR3 spells CASSESPSGAGTQYF. The CDR3 coding sequence is TGTGCCAGCAGTGAATCTCCCTCGGGGGCAGGGACCCAGTACTTC. Filled out from reference TRBV25-1 and TRBJ2-5, the complete variable domain reads EADIYQTPRYLVIGTGKKITLECSQTMGHDKMYWYQQDPGMELHLIHYSYGVNSTEKGDLSSESTVSRIRTEHFPLTLESARPSHTSQYLCASSESPSGAGTQYFGPGTRLLVL.

In its sample, this clone is medium-sized. The rearrangement links TRBV6-5 to TRBJ1-6, with a tentative D call TRBD1 (6 bases). The CDR3 has 15 residues. Germline-derived CDR1 and CDR2 are MNHEY and SVGAGI. With 2 bases removed from V and 5 bases from J, the gap between germline ends came to 10 bases. CDR3 loop: CASSYARGHNSPLHF. The CDR3 DNA is TGTGCCAGCAGTTACGCCAGGGGTCATAATTCACCCCTCCACTTT.

This clone was counted between two and nine times. The chain carries TRBV14 and TRBJ2-1, with TRBD2 matching over 11 bases. The CDR3 spans 18 residues. J was trimmed by 3 bases and V by 0 bases; bases with no gene match: 7. Germline-derived CDR1 and CDR2 are SGHDN and FVKESK. CDR3 in amino acids: CASSQDLAGGRFYNEQFF. The DNA of the CDR3 is TGTGCCAGCAGCCAAGATCTAGCGGGGGGTAGATTCTACAATGAGCAGTTCTTC. The full variable domain, in which reference TRBV14 and TRBJ2-1 provide the parts outside the CDR3, is EAGVTQFPSHSVIEKGQTVTLRCDPISGHDNLYWYRRVMGKEIKFLLHFVKESKQDESGMPNNRFLAERTGGTYSTLKVQPAELEDSGVYFCASSQDLAGGRFYNEQFFGPGTRLTVL.

This sequence joins TRBV20-1 and TRBJ2-5; no reliable D call. CDR1 and CDR2 (germline): DFQATT, SNEGSKA (reference sequence). The CDR3 is made up of 11 amino acids. V lost 1 base, J lost 10 bases, and 10 bases lay in between. The CDR3, as DNA: TGCAGTGCTAGAGTTTCGAGTGACCAGTACTTC. It yields the protein CSARVSSDQYF.

This chain links TRBV30 with TRBJ2-3; D perhaps matches TRBD2 (6 bases). This CDR3 is 12 amino acids long. From germline, CDR1 is GTSNPN and CDR2 SVGIG (reference sequence). V dropped 0 bases and J dropped 5 bases, with 6 bases sitting between them. The CDR3, as DNA: TGTGCCTGGAGTGTGGGGGGAGATACGCAGTATTTT. As protein: CAWSVGGDTQYF.

The V gene is TRBV5-1, the J gene TRBJ1-4, with D perhaps matching TRBD1 (5 bases). The germline gives CDR1 SGHRS, CDR2 YFSETQ. The CDR3 loop spans 18 amino acids. Trimming removed 0 bases at V and 0 bases at J, with 15 bases between. CDR3 sequence reads: CASSLEGRSSATNEKLFF. The CDR3 nucleotides are TGCGCCAGCAGCTTGGAGGGGAGGTCATCTGCAACTAATGAAAAACTGTTTTTT.

The V call is TRBV7-9, the J call TRBJ1-1; D ambiguous. Trimming took off 3 bases at V and 0 bases at J, with 5 bases between the two ends. The CDR3 totals 13 residues. Germline loops: CDR1 SEHNR, CDR2 FQNEAQ (reference sequence). CDR3 bases: TGTGCCAGCAGCTTCTCGATGAACACTGAAGCTTTCTTT. This sequence encodes CASSFSMNTEAFF.

The V gene is TRBV2, the J gene TRBJ1-5, with TRBD1 as a possible D gene (5 bases). The germline gives CDR1 SNHLY, CDR2 FYNNEI. This CDR3 is built from 13 residues. Trimming took 5 bases from V and 7 from J, leaving 12 bases between them. This CDR3 reads CASSPQGGQPQHF. As DNA, the CDR3 is TGTGCCAGCAGTCCTCAGGGAGGGCAGCCCCAGCATTTT.

The gene calls are TRBV5-1 and TRBJ2-7; TRBD1 aligns across 10 bases. Per the germline V gene, CDR1 is SGHRS and CDR2 is YFSETQ. V shed 0 bases and J 5 bases; nucleotides not matched to a gene: 8. The length of the CDR3 is 16 residues. This CDR3 is CASSLVTGTGEDEQYF. Written as DNA, the CDR3 is TGCGCCAGCAGCTTGGTAACGGGGACAGGGGAGGACGAGCAGTACTTC.

V and J are TRBV5-6 and TRBJ1-5; D not certain. The CDR3 consists of 16 residues. Trimming stripped 1 base from V and 2 bases from J, with 13 bases between. Germline V gene data show CDR1 as SGHDT and CDR2 as YYEEEE. CDR3 residues: CASSLFRGTRNQPQHF. Here the CDR3 DNA reads TGTGCCAGCAGCTTGTTTAGAGGCACGCGCAATCAGCCCCAGCATTTT.

The gene calls are TRBV5-8 and TRBJ2-5; 7 positions match TRBD1. The CDR3 extends over 14 amino acids. After removal of 0 bases from V and 5 bases from J, the junction contained 4 bases not matched to a gene. Per the germline V gene, CDR1 is SGHTS and CDR2 is YDEGEE. This CDR3 reads CASSLGRGFETQYF. CDR3 coding DNA: TGTGCCAGCAGCTTGGGCAGGGGGTTTGAGACCCAGTACTTC.

The chain recombines TRBV5-1 with TRBJ2-3, with 8 bases that match TRBD2. The V and J ends lost 0 bases and 2 bases, in that order; junction bases with no gene match: 5. Germline V lookup: CDR1 SGHRS, CDR2 YFSETQ. This CDR3 spans 16 amino acids. Written as DNA, the CDR3 is TGCGCCAGCAGCTTGGGACAGCGGGGGTCCACAGATACGCAGTATTTT. It yields the protein CASSLGQRGSTDTQYF.

This clone was seen just once. The chain links TRBV5-4 to TRBJ2-5; no reliable D call. The CDR3 has 14 amino acids. Per germline, CDR1 SGHNT and CDR2 YYREEE (reference sequence). V lost 0 bases and J lost 0, with 6 bases in between. CDR3 amino acids: CASSLEGDQETQYF. CDR3 coding DNA: TGTGCCAGCAGCTTGGAGGGTGACCAAGAGACCCAGTACTTC.